This T cell receptor beta chain was sequenced in a study of control samples from healthy donors and cancer patients. After removal of 4 bases from V and 1 base from J, the junction contained 6 bases not matched to a gene. Per germline, CDR1 SGDLS and CDR2 YYNGEE. The CDR3 is made up of 17 amino acids. Measured with immunoSEQ multiplex PCR; TCRdb has only the in-frame clones, and not every one. This table holds 120,000 to 150,000 clones, about 90% found once. The chain links TRBV9 to TRBJ2-2, with 11 nucleotides matching TRBD1. This receptor was identified in a man aged 18 to 29 in good health. Sequencing input: blood. This CDR3 is CASSTGQGAQNTGELFF. CDR3 DNA sequence: TGTGCCAGCAGCACCGGACAGGGGGCCCAGAACACCGGGGAGCTGTTTTTT.